This T cell receptor beta chain stems from a study of blood T cell repertoires in COVID-19. As for the study in general: Specimens from acute and convalescent COVID-19 originated in the United States, Italy and Spain.

V was trimmed by 5 bases and J by 1 base, leaving 8 bases between them. Per the germline V gene, CDR1 is SGHAT and CDR2 is FQNNGV. The CDR3 is made up of 14 amino acids. Recruitment covered about 25 US areas and drew participants whose ages spanned roughly 18 to 100 years. Cohort assignment relied on participant-reported clinical history. This table comes from immunoSEQ multiplex PCR, and its TCRdb copy is limited to in-frame clones, with some not included. Of approximately 440,000 clones listed, 90% are singletons. The chain joins TRBV11-2 to TRBJ1-4; D is ambiguous. Input material: PBMCs or T cells enriched from blood (not recorded which). The TCR was taken from a man between 18 and 35 years old who had recovered from COVID-19. This CDR3 is CASSLGGTNEKLFF. The CDR3 coding sequence is TGTGCCAGCAGCCTGGGAGGAACTAATGAAAAACTGTTTTTT.